A selection of T cell receptor beta chains follows, all from one sample in a study of blood T cell repertoires in COVID-19. TCRdb's copy holds only in-frame clones and misses some; the assay was immunoSEQ multiplex PCR. This table holds roughly 120,000 clones, about 74% found once. The source material was peripheral blood. All receptors come from a human donor in a cohort sampled during active COVID-19. CDR3s include the opening cysteine and the closing phenylalanine or tryptophan. Each record gives: J gene, CDR3 length, D gene, clone size, V gene, CDR3 DNA, CDR3 protein. D genes are given only for firm matches. Clone size is shown for a subset of rows, as once, few, many or a class of expanded clone.

TRBJ2-7	13	.	few	TRBV28	TGTGCCAGCAGGAAACAGGGTTTCTACGAGCAGTACTTC	CASRKQGFYEQYF
TRBJ2-5	15	TRBD2	.	TRBV6-1	TGTGCCAGCAGTGAGATAGGCAGGGAGGGGGAGACCCAGTACTTC	CASSEIGREGETQYF
TRBJ1-1	11	.	.	TRBV10-3	TGTGCCATCAGTGAGTCGCGGGAAGCTTTCTTT	CAISESREAFF
TRBJ1-6	15	TRBD1	.	TRBV5-6	TGTGCCAGCAGCAAAGGACAGGGGGATAGTTCACCCCTCCACTTT	CASSKGQGDSSPLHF
TRBJ2-7	13	TRBD1	.	TRBV13	TGTGCCAGCAGCTTAACAGGGGGCTACGAGCAGTACTTC	CASSLTGGYEQYF
TRBJ1-4	14	TRBD1	once	TRBV30	TGTGCCTGGAGATCGAAGGGACAGGCTGAAAAACTGTTTTTT	CAWRSKGQAEKLFF
TRBJ1-3	15	.	.	TRBV30	TGTGCCTGGAGGGTAGACTTTAGCTCTGGAAACACCATATATTTT	CAWRVDFSSGNTIYF
TRBJ1-6	13	.	.	TRBV28	TGTGCCAGCAGTTCGTCGTTCAATTCACCCCTCCACTTT	CASSSSFNSPLHF
TRBJ2-5	13	.	once	TRBV28	TGTGCCAGCAGTATCAGGGGTGGAGAGACCCAGTACTTC	CASSIRGGETQYF
TRBJ1-3	15	.	.	TRBV6-1	TGTGCCAGCAGTGACCGGACAGCCTCTGGAAACACCATATATTTT	CASSDRTASGNTIYF
TRBJ1-1	15	TRBD1	.	TRBV24-1	TGTGCCACACGGGGGACCAGGGGGCGGGCCACTGAAGCTTTCTTT	CATRGTRGRATEAFF
TRBJ2-1	13	.	.	TRBV29-1	TGCAGCGTTGATGGGCTTCCCCACAATGAGCAGTTCTTC	CSVDGLPHNEQFF
TRBJ2-5	17	.	.	TRBV6-1	TGTGCCAGCAGTGAAGATACTTCGCTAGCGAGCCAAGAGACCCAGTACTTC	CASSEDTSLASQETQYF
TRBJ1-5	13	.	.	TRBV29-1	TGCAGCGTTGAGTGGGGCTCCAATCAGCCCCAGCATTTT	CSVEWGSNQPQHF
TRBJ2-5	14	.	.	TRBV7-9	TGTGCCAGCAGCCGGCCAAGGACTCAAGAGACCCAGTACTTC	CASSRPRTQETQYF
TRBJ2-7	14	.	.	TRBV5-4	TGTGCCAGCAGCGCTGGGACTCCCAACTACGAGCAGTACTTC	CASSAGTPNYEQYF
TRBJ2-7	14	.	.	TRBV6-5	TGTGCCAGCAGTAGGGACACTTTCTCCTACGAGCAGTACTTC	CASSRDTFSYEQYF
TRBJ2-1	15	.	.	TRBV18	TGTGCCAGCTCACCACCAGCGAGCTCCTACAATGAGCAGTTCTTC	CASSPPASSYNEQFF
TRBJ1-2	15	.	.	TRBV2	TGTGCCAGCAATAGAGGAACGGGGGTGGACTATGGCTACACCTTC	CASNRGTGVDYGYTF
TRBJ1-5	17	TRBD1	.	TRBV19	TGTGCCAGTAGTACACGGACAGGGTCAGCTGGGAATCAGCCCCAGCATTTT	CASSTRTGSAGNQPQHF
TRBJ2-5	14	.	once	TRBV5-1	TGCGCCAGCAGCCCTTCAGGGTTTCAAGAGACCCAGTACTTC	CASSPSGFQETQYF
TRBJ1-1	13	.	few	TRBV6-5	TGTGCCAGCTCGGATGCAGGGCAGACTGAAGCTTTCTTT	CASSDAGQTEAFF
TRBJ2-7	15	TRBD2	once	TRBV6-2/TRBV6-3	TGTGCCAGCAGCCGACTAGCGGGAGGTATCTACGAGCAGTACTTC	CASSRLAGGIYEQYF
TRBJ2-7	16	TRBD1	.	TRBV6-2/TRBV6-3	TGTGCCAGCAGTTACGGACAGGGGGCGGGAGTCTACGAGCAGTACTTC	CASSYGQGAGVYEQYF
TRBJ2-7	15	.	once	TRBV2	TGTGCCAGCAGTGAACTACGGACTCAGACCTACGAGCAGTACTTC	CASSELRTQTYEQYF
TRBJ1-5	15	TRBD1	.	TRBV19	TGTGCCAGTAGTATTGGGACAGGGAACAATCAGCCCCAGCATTTT	CASSIGTGNNQPQHF
TRBJ2-5	14	TRBD1	.	TRBV3-1/TRBV3-2	TGTGCCAGCAGCCAAGGACAGGGGCGAGAGACCCAGTACTTC	CASSQGQGRETQYF
TRBJ1-2	18	TRBD1	.	TRBV7-9	TGTGCCAGCAGCTTAAAAAGGACCCCGGGACAGGCTAACTATGGCTACACCTTC	CASSLKRTPGQANYGYTF
TRBJ1-2	15	TRBD1	.	TRBV5-5	TGTGCCAGCAGCCTGGGACAGGGGAGCGCCTATGGCTACACCTTC	CASSLGQGSAYGYTF
TRBJ1-5	15	.	.	TRBV5-6	TGTGCCAGCAGCGCAGGAGCCTCTGGGGGGCAGCCCCAGCATTTT	CASSAGASGGQPQHF
TRBJ2-7	13	TRBD1	.	TRBV19	TGTGCCAGTAGTCCGGGACAGGGGGGCGAGCAGTACTTC	CASSPGQGGEQYF
TRBJ1-2	16	.	.	TRBV5-1	TGCGCCAGCAGCCGAGTCACAGGCGCTACAAACTATGGCTACACCTTC	CASSRVTGATNYGYTF
TRBJ2-1	15	TRBD2	.	TRBV7-8	TGTGCCAGCAGCTCGTATCTAGCGGGAGCTGATGAGCAGTTCTTC	CASSSYLAGADEQFF
TRBJ1-5	16	TRBD1	once	TRBV27	TGTGCCAGCAGTAAGGTACCAGGGGGTGTGGGACAGCCCCAGCATTTT	CASSKVPGGVGQPQHF
TRBJ1-5	12	.	.	TRBV5-6	TGTGCCAGCAGCGCCAGGGGACAGCCCCAGCATTTT	CASSARGQPQHF